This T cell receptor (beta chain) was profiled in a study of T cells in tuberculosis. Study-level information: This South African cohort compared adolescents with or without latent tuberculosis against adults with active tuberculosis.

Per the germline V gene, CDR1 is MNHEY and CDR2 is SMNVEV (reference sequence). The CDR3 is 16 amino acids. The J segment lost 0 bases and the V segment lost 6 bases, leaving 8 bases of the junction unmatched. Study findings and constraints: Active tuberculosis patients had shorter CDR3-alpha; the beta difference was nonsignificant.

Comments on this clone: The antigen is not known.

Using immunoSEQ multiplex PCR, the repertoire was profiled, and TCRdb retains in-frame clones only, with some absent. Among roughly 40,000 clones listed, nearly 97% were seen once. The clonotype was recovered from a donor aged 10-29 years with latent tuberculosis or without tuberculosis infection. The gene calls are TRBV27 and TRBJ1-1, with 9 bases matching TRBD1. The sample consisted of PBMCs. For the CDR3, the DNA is TGTGCCAGCAGCTCAGCGACAGGGGGGATGAACACTGAAGCTTTCTTT. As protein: CASSSATGGMNTEAFF.